This T cell receptor (beta chain) was found in a study of CD8 T cells in Susac syndrome. Peripheral blood CD8+ and CD4+ T cells were profiled by TCR beta sequencing. FACS was used to enrich TEMRA cells, whereas the CD8+ and CD4+ T cells were obtained by negative isolation. RNA totalling about 0.5 to 1 ug underwent reverse transcription with random hexamers. Amplification of TCR beta CDR3 across 54 Vbeta and 13 Jbeta was performed with immunoSEQ multiplex PCR. A single record per CDR3 protein comes from TCRdb applying MiXCR to the immunoSEQ multiplex PCR reads. The data hold around 140,000 distinct CDR3 sequences, with roughly 80% observed a single time. The length of the CDR3 is 19 residues. The V and J ends lost 4 bases and 1 base, in that order; junction bases with no gene match: 19. Germline CDR1 MDHEN, CDR2 SYDVKM.

The TCR sequence derives from a human donor with multiple sclerosis. The rearrangement uses TRBV28 and TRBJ2-7; 7 nucleotides agree with TRBD1. Sequences were obtained from CD8+ T cells from PBMCs. The DNA of the CDR3 is TGTGCCAGCAGTTCAACCCTCGTCTGGGACAGAACCCTTTCCTACGAGCAGTACTTC. This sequence encodes CASSSTLVWDRTLSYEQYF.